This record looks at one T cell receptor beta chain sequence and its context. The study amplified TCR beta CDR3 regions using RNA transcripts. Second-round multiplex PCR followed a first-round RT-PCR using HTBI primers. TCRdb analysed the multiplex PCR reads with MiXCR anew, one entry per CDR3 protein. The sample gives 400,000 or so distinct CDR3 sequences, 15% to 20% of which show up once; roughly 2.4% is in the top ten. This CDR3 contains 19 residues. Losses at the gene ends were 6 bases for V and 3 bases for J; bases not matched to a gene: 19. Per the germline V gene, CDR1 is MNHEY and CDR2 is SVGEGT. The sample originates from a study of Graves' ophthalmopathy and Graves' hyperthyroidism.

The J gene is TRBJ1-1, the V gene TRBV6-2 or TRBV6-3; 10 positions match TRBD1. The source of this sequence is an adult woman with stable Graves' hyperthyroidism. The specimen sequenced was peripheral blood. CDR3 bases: TGTGCCAGCAGCCGATTTGCCGCTGGGACAGGGGTGCAGGACACTGAAGCTTTCTTT. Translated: CASSRFAAGTGVQDTEAFF.